The 27 T cell receptor beta chains in this list originate from one sample, sequenced in a study of T cells in localized non-small cell lung cancer. The table came from immunoSEQ multiplex PCR; TCRdb's copy has only in-frame clones and leaves some out. The repertoire includes 75,000 to 90,000 clones, approximately 85% of them detected once, and 2.8% sits in the top ten. Sample: peripheral blood, taken before any cancer treatment. Every receptor here comes from a man between 40 and 69 years old with stage I lung adenocarcinoma.

This CDR3 is CASSQEWSGTSGEQYF. CDR3 nucleotide sequence: TGTGCCAGCAGCCAAGAATGGAGCGGGACTAGCGGTGAGCAGTACTTC. The V call is TRBV4-2, the J call TRBJ2-7, with 11 bases that match TRBD2. Trimming removed 0 bases from V and 7 bases from J; junction bases left unmatched: 8. Germline V gene sequence: CDR1 LGHNA, CDR2 YNFKEQ. This CDR3 contains 16 residues.

The CDR3 nucleotides read TGTGCCAGCTCACCCCCCGGTACGCAGTATTTT. It yields the protein CASSPPGTQYF. V usage is TRBV18 and J usage is TRBJ2-3, with D hard to call. The CDR3 is 11 amino acids. The V gene's germline CDR1 is KGHSH and CDR2 LQKENI. The V end was cut by 3 bases, the J end by 8 bases, with 6 bases between.

The chain links TRBV11-2 to TRBJ2-2; 11 positions agree with TRBD2. Trimming removed 3 bases from V and 4 bases from J; junction bases left unmatched: 7. This CDR3 is built from 17 residues. CDR1 and CDR2 from the germline V gene are SGHAT and FQNNGV. CDR3 DNA sequence: TGTGCCAGCAGCTTCGTAGCGGGAGGGCCGAGCACCGGGGAGCTGTTTTTT. It translates to CASSFVAGGPSTGELFF.

The chain carries TRBV5-1 and TRBJ2-3, with D uncertain. The CDR3 is made up of 15 amino acids. Germline V CDR1 and CDR2: SGHRS, YFSETQ. Trimming removed 2 bases at V and 0 bases at J, with 10 bases between. The CDR3 region is CASSFLTPSTDTQYF. Written as DNA, the CDR3 is TGCGCCAGCAGCTTTCTGACACCGAGCACAGATACGCAGTATTTT.

This rearrangement joins TRBV5-1 to TRBJ2-1; 7 bases map to TRBD1. V lost 4 bases and J lost 0; bases outside the gene matches: 7. CDR1 and CDR2 (germline): SGHRS, YFSETQ. The CDR3 covers 16 residues. Here the CDR3 DNA reads TGCGCCAGCAGCCCGGGACAGCCGAGCTCCTACAATGAGCAGTTCTTC. This translates into CASSPGQPSSYNEQFF.

The chain combines TRBV10-3 with TRBJ2-7, with D tentatively TRBD1 or TRBD2 (5 bases each). The CDR3 totals 15 residues. In germline, CDR1 is ENHRY, CDR2 SYGVKD. Trimming left V 8 bases short and J 0 bases short, with 17 bases between. The CDR3 coding sequence is TGTGCCATCGCCCTAACCCTGGGGGTCTCCTACGAGCAGTACTTC. Protein: CAIALTLGVSYEQYF.

V is TRBV10-1 and J is TRBJ2-2; maybe TRBD1 (6 bases). CDR3 length equals 18 residues. V shed 6 bases and J shed 0 bases, with 20 bases lying between them. Germline CDR1 reads WNHNN; CDR2 reads SYGVQD (reference sequence). The CDR3 DNA follows: TGCGCCAGCAGGACCCCAGGGGCCCTAGCTCCGAACACCGGGGAGCTGTTTTTT. Encoded protein: CASRTPGALAPNTGELFF.

J is TRBJ2-3 and V is TRBV2; D is possibly TRBD2 (6 bases). The CDR3 extends over 16 amino acids. With 0 bases removed from V and 0 bases from J, the gap between germline ends came to 10 bases. Germline V gene sequence: CDR1 SNHLY, CDR2 FYNNEI. The CDR3: CASSEAGGSSTDTQYF. In nucleotides, the CDR3 is TGTGCCAGCAGTGAAGCTGGAGGGTCTAGCACAGATACGCAGTATTTT.

V gene TRBV10-2 combines with J gene TRBJ2-7, with D unclear. V dropped 0 bases and J dropped 7 bases, with 7 bases sitting between them. Germline V gene data show CDR1 as WSHSY and CDR2 as SAAADI. The CDR3 runs to 12 residues. CDR3 bases: TGCGCCAGCAGTGAGTCCCGCGGTGAGCAGTACTTC. Translated, it gives CASSESRGEQYF.

The CDR3 bases are TGTGCCAGCAGTGCTACAGGGAGATACAATGAGCAGTTCTTC. As protein: CASSATGRYNEQFF. The chain couples TRBV6-5 to TRBJ2-1; tentatively, D is TRBD1 (6 bases). The CDR3 covers 14 residues. CDR1 is MNHEY, CDR2 SVGAGI, per germline. The ends were cut back, 5 bases at V and 4 bases at J, with 12 bases in the middle.

The CDR3 region is CASSSSLENEQYF. The CDR3 DNA sequence: TGTGCCAGCAGCTCCAGTCTAGAAAACGAGCAGTACTTC. The rearrangement joins TRBV7-8 to TRBJ2-7; no firm D call. CDR1 and CDR2 from the germline V gene are SGHVS and FQNEAQ. The CDR3 contains 13 residues. Trimming cost V 4 bases and J 5 bases, with 12 bases left between them.

This clone was counted a few times. This sequence joins TRBV7-9 and TRBJ2-7; 7 nucleotides line up with TRBD1. The V segment lost 5 bases and the J segment 1 base; nucleotides outside the gene matches: 5. The CDR3 contains 14 residues. The V gene's germline CDR1 is SEHNR and CDR2 FQNEAQ (reference sequence). The CDR3 spells CASSLRQGSYEQYF. For the CDR3, the DNA is TGTGCCAGCAGCCTACGACAGGGATCCTACGAGCAGTACTTC.

The chain is built from TRBV15 and TRBJ2-5; 10 nucleotides line up with TRBD1. With 3 bases clipped from V and 5 bases from J, the junction kept 3 bases outside the gene matches. This CDR3 contains 14 residues. Germline CDR1 reads LNHNV; CDR2 reads YYDKDF (reference sequence). Here the CDR3 DNA reads TGTGCCACCAGCAGCCCGGGACAGGGGGAGACCCAGTACTTC. This sequence encodes CATSSPGQGETQYF. Full variable domain (missing parts from reference TRBV15 and TRBJ2-5): DAMVIQNPRYQVTQFGKPVTLSCSQTLNHNVMYWYQQKSSQAPKLLFHYYDKDFNNEADTPDNFQSRRPNTSFCFLDIRSPGLGDTAMYLCATSSPGQGETQYFGPGTRLLVL.

The J gene is TRBJ2-3, the V gene TRBV10-3; 10 bases map to TRBD2. This CDR3 spans 15 amino acids. J gave up 6 bases and V 5 bases, and 8 bases lay outside the gene matches. Looked up from germline, CDR1 is ENHRY and CDR2 is SYGVKD. The CDR3 DNA reads as TGTGCCATCAGTCAAGGTAGCGGGAGGACCGATACGCAGTATTTT. Its translation is CAISQGSGRTDTQYF.

This chain connects TRBV2 to TRBJ2-7, with 7 nucleotides matching TRBD2. There are 15 residues in the CDR3. J was trimmed by 5 bases and V by 11 bases; bases with no gene match: 18. From germline, CDR1 is SNHLY and CDR2 FYNNEI. The CDR3 sequence is CAGSPRGTSSHEQYF. CDR3 nucleotides: TGTGCCGGAAGCCCGCGGGGGACTTCTTCCCACGAGCAGTACTTC.

The chain employs TRBV30 and TRBJ1-5, with TRBD1 matching 7 bases. The CDR3 consists of 15 residues. V dropped 2 bases and J dropped 0; count of bases not matched to a gene: 4. CDR1 is GTSNPN and CDR2 is SVGIG in the germline V gene (reference sequence). The CDR3 loop reads CAWSTGTVSNQPQHF. Written as DNA, the CDR3 is TGTGCCTGGAGTACGGGGACAGTTAGCAATCAGCCCCAGCATTTT.

The V and J genes are TRBV18 and TRBJ1-4, with D possibly being TRBD1 (5 bases). Per germline, CDR1 KGHSH and CDR2 LQKENI. The CDR3 runs to 15 residues. V gave up 3 bases and J gave up 4 bases, with 12 bases separating them. CDR3 protein: CASSPKPGLNEKLFF. As DNA, the CDR3 is TGTGCCAGCTCACCCAAGCCAGGGCTTAATGAAAAACTGTTTTTT. Filled out from reference TRBV18 and TRBJ1-4, the complete variable domain reads NAGVMQNPRHLVRRRGQEARLRCSPMKGHSHVYWYRQLPEEGLKFMVYLQKENIIDESGMPKERFSAEFPKEGPSILRIQQVVRGDSAAYFCASSPKPGLNEKLFFGSGTQLSVL.

This clone was observed once. J is TRBJ1-4 and V is TRBV2; 11 nucleotides match TRBD1. V trimming: 0 bases; J trimming: 7 bases; junction bases outside the gene matches: 1. This CDR3 has 15 amino acids. From germline, CDR1 is SNHLY and CDR2 FYNNEI. CDR3 protein: CASSEAGTGGEKLFF. The CDR3 nucleotides read TGTGCCAGCAGTGAAGCTGGGACAGGGGGTGAAAAACTGTTTTTT.

The chain links TRBV11-2 to TRBJ1-1; D not resolved. Germline V gene lookup returns CDR1 SGHAT and CDR2 FQNNGV. Trimming stripped 0 bases from V and 0 bases from J, with 8 bases between. This CDR3 spans 15 amino acids. The CDR3 region has the DNA TGTGCCAGCAGCTTAGATGGACGGTTGAACACTGAAGCTTTCTTT. Amino acids: CASSLDGRLNTEAFF.

V gene TRBV18 combines with J gene TRBJ2-7; D may correspond to TRBD1 or TRBD2 (7 bases each). CDR3 length: 16 residues. The germline CDR1 and CDR2 sequences are KGHSH and LQKENI. V was shortened by 3 bases and J by 2 bases, with 17 bases between the two germline ends. The CDR3, as DNA: TGTGCCAGCTCACCTCAGGGGGGGTCCGTGGCCTACGAGCAGTACTTC. It translates to CASSPQGGSVAYEQYF.

The rearrangement links TRBV5-1 to TRBJ2-7; a weak D match, TRBD1 (5 bases). This CDR3 spans 13 amino acids. Looked up from germline, CDR1 is SGHRS and CDR2 is YFSETQ. V lost 5 bases and J 2 bases, leaving 11 bases between the germline ends. The CDR3 nucleotides read TGCGCCAGCAGTACAGACAGAGCCTACGAGCAGTACTTC. As protein: CASSTDRAYEQYF.

The CDR3, as DNA: TGTGCCAGCACCGTCGACGTCCGCTCTGGAAACACCATATATTTT. Encoded protein: CASTVDVRSGNTIYF. This rearrangement joins TRBV2 to TRBJ1-3; D remains unclear. V was clipped by 7 bases and J by 0 bases, with 13 bases between them. Germline values: CDR1 SNHLY, CDR2 FYNNEI. The CDR3 spans 15 residues.

V usage is TRBV27 and J usage is TRBJ2-1; TRBD1 agrees at 10 bases. The germline V gene has CDR1 MNHEY and CDR2 SMNVEV (reference sequence). Trimming took 5 bases from V and 5 from J; bases not matched to a gene: 0. This CDR3 is built from 13 residues. In nucleotides, the CDR3 is TGTGCCAGCAGTGACAGGGGGCACAATGAGCAGTTCTTC. This gives the protein CASSDRGHNEQFF.

This clone was detected a few times. The DNA for the CDR3 is TGTGCCAGCAGTAAACAAGAGACCCAGTACTTC. As protein: CASSKQETQYF. The chain employs TRBV2 and TRBJ2-5; D is undetermined. The V gene lost 5 bases and the J gene lost 2 bases, with 3 bases spanning the gap. Germline CDR1 reads SNHLY; CDR2 reads FYNNEI. This CDR3 has 11 residues.

This chain joins TRBV27 and TRBJ2-2, with 8 nucleotides matching TRBD2. V shed 2 bases and J 5 bases; nucleotides not matched to a gene: 13. The CDR3 sequence is 18 residues long. In germline, CDR1 is MNHEY, CDR2 SMNVEV (reference sequence). CDR3 amino acids: CASSLRPPTSARTGELFF. The CDR3 DNA reads TGTGCCAGCAGTTTACGGCCCCCGACTAGCGCAAGAACCGGGGAGCTGTTTTTT.

J is TRBJ1-1 and V is TRBV7-9, with TRBD1 as a possible D gene (6 bases). The CDR3 is 14 amino acids. V was cut by 5 bases and J by 3 bases, with 13 bases left in between. Germline V CDR1 and CDR2: SEHNR, FQNEAQ (reference sequence). The CDR3 loop is CASSRTTGHTEAFF. Here the CDR3 DNA reads TGTGCCAGCAGCCGAACGACAGGTCACACTGAAGCTTTCTTT.

This clone appeared once. The CDR3 protein is CASRPRDRGAYEQYF. CDR3 in DNA: TGCGCCAGCCGGCCCCGGGACAGGGGCGCCTACGAGCAGTACTTC. The chain uses TRBV5-1 and TRBJ2-5; 10 bases fit TRBD1. The DNA matches TRBJ2-7 better at its end, which makes the J call doubtful. The CDR3 is 15 amino acids. CDR1 and CDR2 from the germline V gene are SGHRS and YFSETQ.